One and the same sample provided the 5 T cell receptor beta chains below, sequenced in a study of T cells in Graves' hyperthyroidism and ophthalmopathy. Amplification of TCR beta CDR3 regions was performed using RNA transcripts as template. The HTBI primer set drove a first-round RT-PCR of the TCR CDR3. Using its own MiXCR run on the multiplex PCR reads, TCRdb lists one record per CDR3 protein. The data show about 350,000 distinct CDR3 sequences, about a sixth seen once. Sequenced input: blood. The receptors come from a middle-aged woman with Graves' ophthalmopathy.

This clonotype was observed many times. The chain links TRBV28 to TRBJ2-2; 11 nucleotides align to TRBD2. J gave up 8 bases and V 3 bases, and 11 bases lay outside the gene matches. Germline V gene data show CDR1 as MDHEN and CDR2 as SYDVKM. The CDR3 is 17 residues long. The CDR3 loop reads CASSFPSGRTGLGELFF. CDR3 bases: TGTGCCAGCAGTTTCCCTAGCGGGAGGACCGGCCTGGGGGAGCTGTTTTTT.

The sample holds many counts of this clonotype. The chain links TRBV5-1 to TRBJ2-7; D gene uncertain. Germline V gene lookup returns CDR1 SGHRS and CDR2 YFSETQ. This CDR3 has 15 amino acids. The V and J ends lost 3 bases and 0 bases respectively, with 13 bases between them. In DNA form, the CDR3 reads TGCGCCAGCAGCTCAGGTTTTGACACCTCCTACGAGCAGTACTTC. This gives the protein CASSSGFDTSYEQYF.

About this clonotype: Possible read error: a much larger clone is one base away. In this CDR3 the conserved last residue, phenylalanine or tryptophan, is missing, so a read error is likely. The CDR3 bases are TGTGCCAGCAGTCCGGGACAGGGAAGCGATGGCTACACCTCC. Translating gives CASSPGQGSDGYTS. This chain links TRBV28 with TRBJ1-2, with TRBD1 matching over 9 bases. V lost 5 bases to trimming and J lost 6 bases; unmatched junction nucleotides: 7. The CDR3 is 14 residues long. CDR1 and CDR2 (germline): MDHEN, SYDVKM.

This clonotype was detected many times. CDR3 region: CASSLGGAGQPQHF. The DNA for the CDR3 is TGTGCCAGCAGCTTAGGGGGGGCAGGTCAGCCCCAGCATTTT. The chain combines TRBV7-2 with TRBJ1-5; D is possibly TRBD1 (6 bases). Trimming cost V 1 base and J 6 bases, with 10 bases left between them. Germline V gene data show CDR1 as SGHTA and CDR2 as FQGNSA. This CDR3 is built from 14 residues. The full variable domain, with the rest looked up from reference TRBV7-2 and TRBJ1-5, is GAGVSQSPSNKVTEKGKDVELRCDPISGHTALYWYRQSLGQGLEFLIYFQGNSAPDKSGLPSDRFSAERTGGSVSTLTIQRTQQEDSAVYLCASSLGGAGQPQHFGDGTRLSIL.

This clonotype was observed at least ten times. This sequence joins TRBV7-2 and TRBJ1-2; unclear D gene. Germline-derived CDR1 and CDR2 are SGHTA and FQGNSA. The V end was cut by 2 bases, the J end by 3 bases, with 28 bases between. The CDR3 loop spans 20 amino acids. In DNA form, the CDR3 reads TGTGCCAGCAGCTTATACTATGGCGGGCCCACCACCCAAAAAGACTATGGCTACACCTTC. Its protein is CASSLYYGGPTTQKDYGYTF.